Below, one TCR beta chain is given with its context. Its antigen is still unknown. There are no base qualities to consult, and no much larger clone falls within one base. The CDR3 spans 15 residues, from the cysteine through the phenylalanine. The sequence is cut down to CDR3 DNA, 45 bases in frame from base 1. From V the trimming removes 6 bases and from J it removes 5 bases, while the gene matches leave 5 bases of the junction unaccounted for. From the germline V gene, CDR1 is KGHDR and CDR2 is SFDVKD. This sample was taken from a study of HIV-infected patients and healthy controls (dated by TCRdb to 2013 to 2014). The library was built by means of 5' RACE. Sequencing instrument: Illumina MiSeq. TCRdb ran its own pipeline on the public reads, namely fastp trimming at Q25 and MiXCR clone calling, and kept in-frame beta chains. Rows are unified per CDR3 protein, each entry keeping the most common DNA and genes. Recorded for this sample are roughly 70,000 distinct CDR3 sequences; about a sixth of them occurred a single time. About 6% of the sample is held by the ten biggest clonotypes.

Sequenced material: CD4+ T cells from blood. This sequence uses TRBV24-1 and TRBJ2-1; 11 bases in between match TRBD2. The clonotype originates from a human donor in good health. The DNA sequence is TGTGCCACCAGTATCGGGACTAGCGGAAACAATGAGCAGTTCTTC. This yields the protein CATSIGTSGNNEQFF.